Presented here are 29 T cell receptor beta chains from one specimen sequenced in a study of blood T cell repertoires in COVID-19. Here immunoSEQ multiplex PCR was the method, and the copy in TCRdb shows in-frame clones only, minus some. The repertoire consists of hundreds of thousands of clones, with around 92% occurring once and the leading ten covering less than 3.5%. Sequenced: peripheral blood. All receptors derive from a woman in her thirties with COVID-19, enrolled during active disease.

In this sample, this clone turned up a few times. The chain joins TRBV18 to TRBJ1-4; D is undetermined. Trimming pared 1 base from V and 3 bases from J, leaving 12 bases between. The CDR3 contains 16 residues. Germline CDR1 KGHSH, CDR2 LQKENI. As DNA, the CDR3 is TGTGCCAGCTCACCACTGGTTGGGCAGTCTAATGAAAAACTGTTTTTT. Protein: CASSPLVGQSNEKLFF.

The chain links TRBV14 to TRBJ2-3; TRBD2 matches 10 bases. Germline CDR1 is SGHDN and CDR2 is FVKESK. CDR3 length equals 14 residues. Germline trimming cut 7 bases from V and 2 bases from J; bases unmatched to any gene: 3. This chain's CDR3 is CASNSGGPTDTQYF. The CDR3 DNA reads TGTGCCAGCAATAGCGGGGGGCCCACAGATACGCAGTATTTT.

V gene TRBV6-2 or TRBV6-3 combines with J gene TRBJ1-2, with 7 bases fitting TRBD1. CDR1 and CDR2 from the germline V gene are MNHEY and SVGEGT. The CDR3 totals 16 residues. V shed 6 bases and J 0 bases; nucleotides not matched to a gene: 10. This CDR3 is CASSDGWDSANYGYTF. The CDR3 region has the DNA TGTGCCAGCAGCGACGGATGGGACAGTGCTAACTATGGCTACACCTTC.

The chain carries TRBV7-6 and TRBJ1-2, with TRBD1 identical over 7 bases. Germline lookup yields CDR1 SGHVS and CDR2 FNYEAQ. There are 15 residues in the CDR3. V shed 4 bases, J shed 6 bases, and the junction held 11 bases outside the gene matches. CDR3 sequence: CASSSPGQVYDGYTF. The CDR3 DNA is TGTGCCAGCAGCTCCCCTGGACAGGTCTACGATGGCTACACCTTC.

The CDR3 reads CAITPESGGELFF. In nucleotides, the CDR3 is TGTGCCATCACCCCCGAGTCCGGCGGGGAGCTGTTTTTT. The chain combines TRBV10-3 with TRBJ2-2; D not certain. This CDR3 comprises 13 residues. Trimming stripped 7 bases from V and 7 bases from J, with 13 bases between. Germline V gene sequence: CDR1 ENHRY, CDR2 SYGVKD.

The CDR3 reads CASSSNRDTQYF. The DNA of the CDR3 is TGTGCCAGCAGTTCCAACAGGGATACGCAGTATTTT. The rearrangement links TRBV6-5 to TRBJ2-3; tentative D call: TRBD1 (5 bases). The CDR3 is 12 amino acids. Trimming removed 4 bases at V and 6 bases at J, with 8 bases between. Germline lookup yields CDR1 MNHEY and CDR2 SVGAGI.

V is TRBV18 and J is TRBJ2-7, with 13 nucleotides matching TRBD2. J was trimmed by 0 bases and V by 4 bases; bases with no gene match: 6. The CDR3 contains 17 residues. The V gene's germline CDR1 is KGHSH and CDR2 LQKENI. This chain's CDR3 is CASSLGTSGVVSYEQYV. DNA of the CDR3: TGTGCCAGCTCACTCGGGACTAGCGGGGTGGTCTCCTACGAGCAGTACGTC.

There are a few counts of this clone. This sequence joins TRBV7-2 and TRBJ2-1, with 7 bases identical to TRBD2. Germline values: CDR1 SGHTA, CDR2 FQGNSA. V lost 1 base and J lost 14; bases outside the gene matches: 14. The CDR3 has 15 residues. CDR3 bases: TGTGCCAGCAGCTTAGGATCCCCCGGGAGGACTACAGAGTTCTTC. Protein product: CASSLGSPGRTTEFF.

V usage is TRBV7-8 and J usage is TRBJ2-1; TRBD2 agrees at 8 bases. The CDR3 has 16 amino acids. Germline CDR1 SGHVS, CDR2 FQNEAQ. The V gene end was trimmed by 6 bases and the J gene end by 0 bases; junction bases not matched to a gene: 7. The CDR3 DNA reads as TGTGCCAGCAGGGATACTAGCGGACGCTCCTACAATGAGCAGTTCTTC. Translated, it gives CASRDTSGRSYNEQFF.

V gene TRBV27 combines with J gene TRBJ2-1; no reliable D call. Germline values: CDR1 MNHEY, CDR2 SMNVEV (reference sequence). V shed 0 bases and J shed 0 bases, with 9 bases lying between them. The CDR3 totals 16 residues. The chain's CDR3 is CASSLSRVGSYNEQFF. The CDR3 coding sequence is TGTGCCAGCAGTTTATCACGGGTCGGCTCCTACAATGAGCAGTTCTTC.

The rearrangement joins TRBV3-1 (or the pseudogene TRBV3-2) to TRBJ1-1; D is undetermined. This CDR3 is built from 15 residues. Germline loops: CDR1 LGHDT, CDR2 YNNKEL (reference sequence). V was trimmed by 3 bases and J by 1 base, leaving 12 bases between them. Here the CDR3 reads CASSHVRPGNTEAFF. The CDR3 DNA reads TGTGCCAGCAGCCATGTACGCCCAGGGAACACTGAAGCTTTCTTT.

V usage is TRBV9 and J usage is TRBJ1-3, with 9 bases lining up with TRBD1. The V segment lost 4 bases and the J segment 3 bases; nucleotides outside the gene matches: 8. Germline loops: CDR1 SGDLS, CDR2 YYNGEE. This CDR3 has 16 residues. Written as DNA, the CDR3 is TGTGCCAGCAGCACTACGGACAGGGGACTTGGAAACACCATATATTTT. It codes for CASSTTDRGLGNTIYF.

This sequence joins TRBV18 and TRBJ2-7, with D possibly being TRBD1 (5 bases). Trimming pared 0 bases from V and 3 bases from J, leaving 9 bases between. Germline V gives CDR1 KGHSH, CDR2 LQKENI. The CDR3 length is 14 residues. This chain's CDR3 is CASSPPFQGYEQYF. For the CDR3, the DNA is TGTGCCAGCTCACCACCGTTCCAGGGCTACGAGCAGTACTTC.

This chain connects TRBV5-4 to TRBJ1-6; 8 bases match TRBD1. Unmatched junction bases numbered 1, after V lost 1 base and J lost 7 bases. The CDR3 runs to 14 residues. Germline V CDR1 and CDR2: SGHNT, YYREEE (reference sequence). CDR3 loop: CASSLRTGNSPLHF. CDR3 bases: TGTGCCAGCAGCTTGCGGACAGGGAATTCACCCCTCCACTTT.

The V call is TRBV6-5, the J call TRBJ1-1; D is perhaps TRBD1 (6 bases). The CDR3 contains 13 residues. V shed 7 bases and J shed 4 bases, with 13 bases lying between them. The germline CDR1 and CDR2 sequences are MNHEY and SVGAGI. CDR3 in amino acids: CASTDRSGTEAFF. The CDR3 DNA reads TGTGCCAGCACCGACAGGTCGGGCACTGAAGCTTTCTTT.

The chain uses TRBV10-1 and TRBJ2-2; the match to TRBD1 covers 8 bases. With 6 bases clipped from V and 0 bases from J, the junction kept 3 bases outside the gene matches. Germline V gives CDR1 WNHNN, CDR2 SYGVQD (reference sequence). The CDR3 spans 15 residues. CDR3 in DNA: TGCGCCAGCAGCAGGACAGGGACGAACACCGGGGAGCTGTTTTTT. Translated: CASSRTGTNTGELFF.

The genes are TRBV27 and TRBJ1-2; D possibly corresponds to TRBD1 (5 bases). In germline, CDR1 is MNHEY, CDR2 SMNVEV (reference sequence). The V end was cut by 3 bases, the J end by 5 bases, with 10 bases between. The CDR3 sequence is 13 residues long. CDR3 loop: CASSFGAGYGYTF. CDR3 DNA sequence: TGTGCCAGCAGTTTTGGGGCGGGGTATGGCTACACCTTC.

The chain uses TRBV6-5 and TRBJ2-3; maybe TRBD2 (6 bases). CDR1 and CDR2 from the germline V gene are MNHEY and SVGAGI. The CDR3 is 13 amino acids. The V end was cut by 8 bases, the J end by 2 bases, with 11 bases between. CDR3 nucleotides: TGTGCCAGCCGGGACTCCACCACAGATACGCAGTATTTT. Protein product: CASRDSTTDTQYF.

CDR3 in amino acids: CASSETGASGRLSDTQYF. The DNA of the CDR3 is TGTGCCAGCAGTGAAACTGGGGCTAGCGGGAGGTTGTCAGATACGCAGTATTTT. The chain carries TRBV6-1 and TRBJ2-3, with 11 bases lining up with TRBD2. CDR3 length: 18 residues. V lost 2 bases and J lost 4; bases outside the gene matches: 11. CDR1 and CDR2 (germline): MNHNS, SASEGT.

The chain joins TRBV10-3 to TRBJ1-6; 8 nucleotides line up with TRBD1. Germline V gene data show CDR1 as ENHRY and CDR2 as SYGVKD. Unmatched junction bases numbered 3, after V lost 6 bases and J lost 8 bases. The CDR3 covers 13 residues. In DNA form, the CDR3 reads TGTGCCATCAGGGACAGGGCCGATTCACCCCTCCACTTT. Its protein product is CAIRDRADSPLHF.

V is TRBV19 and J is TRBJ2-5, with 7 nucleotides matching TRBD1. The CDR3 consists of 15 residues. Germline V gene lookup returns CDR1 LNHDA and CDR2 SQIVND (reference sequence). V lost 4 bases, J lost 2 bases, and 7 bases stayed unmatched. The CDR3 spells CASSTGQVKQETQYF. Written as DNA, the CDR3 is TGTGCCAGTAGTACCGGACAGGTGAAACAAGAGACCCAGTACTTC.

This clone was counted between two and nine times. This chain connects TRBV11-2 to TRBJ2-2; the match to TRBD2 covers 10 bases. V lost 3 bases to trimming and J lost 7 bases; unmatched junction nucleotides: 2. The CDR3 length is 14 residues. Germline-derived CDR1 and CDR2 are SGHAT and FQNNGV. CDR3 in DNA: TGTGCCAGCAGCTTCGCTAGCGGGGGCGGGGAGCTGTTTTTT. Its translation is CASSFASGGGELFF.

In its sample, this clone was seen once. This sequence joins TRBV24-1 and TRBJ2-1, with TRBD2 identical over 12 bases. V shed 9 bases and J 7 bases; nucleotides not matched to a gene: 0. This CDR3 is 12 amino acids long. Germline-derived CDR1 and CDR2 are KGHDR and SFDVKD. The CDR3 nucleotides are TGTGCCACCGGGACTAGCGGGAATGAGCAGTTCTTC. Translating gives CATGTSGNEQFF.

The genes are TRBV7-2 and TRBJ2-7; 9 bases line up with TRBD2. Germline CDR1 and CDR2: SGHTA and FQGNSA. This CDR3 has 15 residues. Losses at the gene ends were 2 bases for V and 1 base for J; bases not matched to a gene: 3. The CDR3 is CASSLSSGSSYEQYV. The DNA of the CDR3 is TGTGCCAGCAGCTTAAGTAGCGGGAGTTCCTACGAGCAGTACGTC.

The J gene is TRBJ1-2, the V gene TRBV9; TRBD1 matches at 7 bases. The J segment lost 5 bases and the V segment lost 4 bases, leaving 5 bases of the junction unmatched. CDR1 and CDR2 from the germline V gene are SGDLS and YYNGEE. The CDR3 has 13 amino acids. CDR3 coding DNA: TGTGCCAGCAGCCAGGGACAGACGTATGGCTACACCTTC. As protein: CASSQGQTYGYTF.

V and J are TRBV18 and TRBJ2-2; a weak D match, TRBD2 (5 bases). The CDR3 has 16 residues. The V and J ends lost 3 bases and 4 bases respectively, with 15 bases between them. CDR1 is KGHSH, CDR2 LQKENI, per germline. Here the CDR3 DNA reads TGTGCCAGCTCACCCTCGGCGGCGGGCGGCACCGGGGAGCTGTTTTTT. It encodes CASSPSAAGGTGELFF.

This clone turned up a few times. The chain uses TRBV12-3 or TRBV12-4 and TRBJ2-1; 10 nucleotides align to TRBD2. The junction had 6 bases not matched to a gene; V was cut back by 8 bases and J by 8 bases. CDR3 length: 13 residues. The DNA of the CDR3 is TGTGCCAGCGGCGGACTAGCGGCGCATGAGCAGTTCTTC. It specifies CASGGLAAHEQFF.

The chain joins TRBV10-3 to TRBJ2-3; 11 bases are a match to TRBD2. The CDR3 length is 15 residues. The V gene's germline CDR1 is ENHRY and CDR2 SYGVKD. J gave up 4 bases and V 2 bases, and 2 bases lay outside the gene matches. CDR3 coding DNA: TGTGCCATCAGTGAGACTAGCGGGGGCCCAGATACGCAGTATTTT. Translation gives CAISETSGGPDTQYF.

The CDR3 region has the DNA TGTGCCAGCAGCGTAAACGAACTCGGGGTTAGGCGGGATGAGCAGTTCTTC. Amino acid sequence: CASSVNELGVRRDEQFF. J is TRBJ2-1 and V is TRBV9, with D tentatively TRBD2 (5 bases). Trimming removed 1 base from V and 8 bases from J, with 22 bases in between. The CDR3 loop spans 17 amino acids. Germline V gives CDR1 SGDLS, CDR2 YYNGEE.